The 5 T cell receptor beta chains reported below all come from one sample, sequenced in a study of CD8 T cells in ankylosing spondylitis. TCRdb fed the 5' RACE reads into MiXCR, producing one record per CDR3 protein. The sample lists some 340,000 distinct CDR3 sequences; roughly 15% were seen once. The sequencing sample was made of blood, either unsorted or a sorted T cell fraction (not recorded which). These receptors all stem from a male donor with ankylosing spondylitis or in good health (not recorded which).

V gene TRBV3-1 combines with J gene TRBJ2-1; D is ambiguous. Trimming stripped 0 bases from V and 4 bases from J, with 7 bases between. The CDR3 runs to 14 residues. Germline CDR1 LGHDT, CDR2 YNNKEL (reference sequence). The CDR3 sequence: CASSQDGGYNEQFF. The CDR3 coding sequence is TGTGCCAGCAGCCAAGATGGCGGATACAATGAGCAGTTCTTC.

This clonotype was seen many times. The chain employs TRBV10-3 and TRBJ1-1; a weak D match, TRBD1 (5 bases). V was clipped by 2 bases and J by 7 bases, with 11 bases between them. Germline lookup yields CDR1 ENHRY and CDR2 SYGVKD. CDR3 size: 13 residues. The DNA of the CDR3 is TGTGCCATCAGTGAGATGACAGTTAATGAAGCTTTCTTT. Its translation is CAISEMTVNEAFF.

CDR3 sequence (DNA): TGTGCCAGCAGCGAGACCGAAGAAGCTTTCTTT. Encoded protein: CASSETEEAFF. This sequence joins TRBV7-9 and TRBJ1-1; no firm D call. This CDR3 region has 11 residues. The V gene lost 5 bases and the J gene lost 8 bases, with 9 bases spanning the gap. Looked up from germline, CDR1 is SEHNR and CDR2 is FQNEAQ (reference sequence).

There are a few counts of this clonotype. The CDR3 nucleotides are TGTGCCAGCAGCTCTGGTACGGGGGGGCTACTCCAAGAGACCCAGTACTTC. Its protein is CASSSGTGGLLQETQYF. V gene TRBV11-2 combines with J gene TRBJ2-5, with 8 bases fitting TRBD2. The CDR3 contains 17 residues. With 4 bases clipped from V and 1 base from J, the junction kept 11 bases outside the gene matches. The germline gives CDR1 SGHAT, CDR2 FQNNGV.

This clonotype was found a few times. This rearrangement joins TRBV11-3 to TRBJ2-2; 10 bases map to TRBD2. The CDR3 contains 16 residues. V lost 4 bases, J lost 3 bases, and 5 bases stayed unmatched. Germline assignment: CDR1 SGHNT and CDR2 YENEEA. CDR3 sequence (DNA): TGTGCCAGCAGCTACCCAGGACTAGCGGACACCGGGGAGCTGTTTTTT. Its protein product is CASSYPGLADTGELFF.